This T cell receptor (beta chain) was recovered during a study of T cell responses to AZD1222 COVID-19 vaccine. Looking at the study overall: Second doses that came at about 4 or about 12 weeks were put together. Broader study findings: White British people made up most donors, females outnumbered males, and clonal diversity was possibly underestimated. Elevations in Spike-specific TCR breadth and depth followed administration of two AZD1222 doses. No repertoire was sampled before or during the peak T cell response, only after it.

Germline loops: CDR1 MDHEN, CDR2 SYDVKM. CDR3 length: 15 residues. Trimming removed 3 bases from V and 8 bases from J; junction bases left unmatched: 6. Assay: immunoSEQ multiplex PCR; the TCRdb copy retains only in-frame clones and omits some. The sample consists of under 300,000 clones, over 90% of them appearing once. To note about this clone: What it binds is unknown.

The chain carries TRBV28 and TRBJ1-6; TRBD1 aligns across 8 bases. Sequencing used peripheral blood, obtained on day 0 of AZD1222 vaccination. This clonotype originated in an adult in good health. The CDR3 protein is CASSLRTGLDSPLHF. DNA of the CDR3: TGTGCCAGCAGTTTGCGGACAGGGCTGGATTCACCCCTCCACTTT.